The rows below give T cell receptor beta chains drawn from one sample of a study of blood T cell repertoires in COVID-19. Sequencing used immunoSEQ multiplex PCR; TCRdb keeps in-frame clones, though not all of them. The sample lists approximately 170,000 clones, about 80% occurring once. Sequencing input: peripheral blood. These receptors were collected from a man between 65 and 85 years old with active or convalescent COVID-19. CDR3s include the opening cysteine and the closing phenylalanine or tryptophan. Only part of the rows carry a size: once, few, many, or a class if the clone is expanded.

size | V | CDR3
NA | TRBV5-1 | CASSKTSGGTYNEQFF
NA | TRBV11-2 | CASSLAQQETQYF
few | TRBV5-1 | CASSLGQIYEQYF
NA | TRBV4-3 | CASSLGQGAFSGYTF
once | TRBV29-1 | CSVPGTRYTEAFF
NA | TRBV6-2/TRBV6-3 | CASSYSGTGSRTDTQYF
few | TRBV9 | CASSVAGTKGQPQHF
NA | TRBV6-5 | CASSRTRSYNEQFF
once | TRBV19 | CASSEETGTSGPYNEQFF
NA | TRBV5-6 | CASSLYYEQYF
NA | TRBV19 | CASSWLAGGEEKLFF
NA | TRBV28 | CASSLAGGASEQYF
NA | TRBV18 | CASSPTRTEAFF
NA | TRBV2 | CASSRDRTMNTEAFF
NA | TRBV10-3 | CAISEIQGQETQYF
once | TRBV6-4 | CASSDSSRGGGIVEQFF
NA | TRBV4-3 | CASSQAIAGGLYEQFF
NA | TRBV5-6 | CASSLAYRGSTEAFF
NA | TRBV27 | CASSLIAGVNNEQFF
NA | TRBV7-3 | CASSSGGAQAETQYF
NA | TRBV18 | CASSLKQGNIEKLFF
NA | TRBV5-5 | CASSPGQGGPRETQYF
NA | TRBV11-2 | CASSLGGGYGYTF
NA | TRBV4-3 | CASSQDGWDIFYGYTF
NA | TRBV6-5 | CASKTVGYGYTF
NA | TRBV25-1 | CASSGLQGTGGYTF
NA | TRBV27 | CASSETYGTGFGYTF
NA | TRBV7-2 | CASSLDSGGYTF
once | TRBV24-1 | CATSDRTNTDTQYF
few | TRBV5-1 | CASSLSFTPSYEQYF
NA | TRBV2 | CASRERDVSSYEQYF
NA | TRBV12-3/TRBV12-4 | CASSLKGAGGYTF
NA | TRBV2 | CASIIGRAGLSSYEQYF
few | TRBV27 | CATQGAHGYTF
NA | TRBV10-3 | CAISDRLQPQHF
few | TRBV5-1 | CASSLYQASTGELFF